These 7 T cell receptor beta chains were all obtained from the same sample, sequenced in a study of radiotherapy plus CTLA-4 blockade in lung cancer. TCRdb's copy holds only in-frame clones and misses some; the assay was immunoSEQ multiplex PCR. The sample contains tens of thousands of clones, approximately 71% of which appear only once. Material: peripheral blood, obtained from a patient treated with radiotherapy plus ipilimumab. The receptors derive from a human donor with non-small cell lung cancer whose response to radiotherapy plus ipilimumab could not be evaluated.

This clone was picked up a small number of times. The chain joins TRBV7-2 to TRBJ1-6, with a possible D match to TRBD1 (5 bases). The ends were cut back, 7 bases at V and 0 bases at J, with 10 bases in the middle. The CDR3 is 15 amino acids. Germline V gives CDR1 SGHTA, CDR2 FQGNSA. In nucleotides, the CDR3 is TGTGCCAGCACCGGGGGGAGCTCCTATAATTCACCCCTCCACTTT. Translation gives CASTGGSSYNSPLHF. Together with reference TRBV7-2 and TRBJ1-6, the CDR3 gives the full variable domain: GAGVSQSPSNKVTEKGKDVELRCDPISGHTALYWYRQSLGQGLEFLIYFQGNSAPDKSGLPSDRFSAERTGGSVSTLTIQRTQQEDSAVYLCASTGGSSYNSPLHFGNGTRLTVT.

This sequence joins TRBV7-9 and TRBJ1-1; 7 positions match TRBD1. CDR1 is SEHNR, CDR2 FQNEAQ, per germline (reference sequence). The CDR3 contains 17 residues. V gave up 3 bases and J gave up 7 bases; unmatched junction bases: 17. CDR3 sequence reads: CASSFGGGLLNSFEAFF. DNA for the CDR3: TGTGCCAGCAGCTTTGGAGGGGGCCTATTAAACTCTTTTGAAGCTTTCTTT.

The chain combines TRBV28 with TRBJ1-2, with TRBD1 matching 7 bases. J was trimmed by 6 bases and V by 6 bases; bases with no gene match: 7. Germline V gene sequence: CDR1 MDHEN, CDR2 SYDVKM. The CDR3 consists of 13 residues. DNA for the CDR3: TGTGCCAGCAGGATCGGACAGGAAGATGGCTACACCTTC. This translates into CASRIGQEDGYTF.

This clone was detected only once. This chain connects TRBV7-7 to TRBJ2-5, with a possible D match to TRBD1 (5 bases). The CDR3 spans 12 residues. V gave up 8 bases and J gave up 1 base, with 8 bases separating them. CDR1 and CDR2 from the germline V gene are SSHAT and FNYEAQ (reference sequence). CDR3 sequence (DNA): TGTGCCAGCGGGGCGAGCCAAGAGACCCAGTACTTC. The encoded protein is CASGASQETQYF.

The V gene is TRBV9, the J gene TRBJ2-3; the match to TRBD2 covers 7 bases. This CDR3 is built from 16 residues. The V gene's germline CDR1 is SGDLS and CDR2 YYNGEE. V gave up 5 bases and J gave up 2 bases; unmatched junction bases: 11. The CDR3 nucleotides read TGTGCCAGCAGTCCTACTAGCGACTTAAACACAGATACGCAGTATTTT. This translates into CASSPTSDLNTDTQYF.

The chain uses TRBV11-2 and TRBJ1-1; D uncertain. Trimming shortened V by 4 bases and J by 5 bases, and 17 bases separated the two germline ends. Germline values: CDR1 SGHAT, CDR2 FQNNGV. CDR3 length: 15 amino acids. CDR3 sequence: CASSSWSAVATEAFF. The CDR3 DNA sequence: TGTGCCAGCAGCTCCTGGTCCGCGGTGGCAACTGAAGCTTTCTTT.

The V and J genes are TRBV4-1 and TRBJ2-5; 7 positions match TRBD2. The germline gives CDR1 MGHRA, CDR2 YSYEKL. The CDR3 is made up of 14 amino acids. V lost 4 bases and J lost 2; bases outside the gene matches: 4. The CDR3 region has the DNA TGCGCCAGCAGCCGAGCTAGCGGTCAAGAGACCCAGTACTTC. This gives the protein CASSRASGQETQYF.